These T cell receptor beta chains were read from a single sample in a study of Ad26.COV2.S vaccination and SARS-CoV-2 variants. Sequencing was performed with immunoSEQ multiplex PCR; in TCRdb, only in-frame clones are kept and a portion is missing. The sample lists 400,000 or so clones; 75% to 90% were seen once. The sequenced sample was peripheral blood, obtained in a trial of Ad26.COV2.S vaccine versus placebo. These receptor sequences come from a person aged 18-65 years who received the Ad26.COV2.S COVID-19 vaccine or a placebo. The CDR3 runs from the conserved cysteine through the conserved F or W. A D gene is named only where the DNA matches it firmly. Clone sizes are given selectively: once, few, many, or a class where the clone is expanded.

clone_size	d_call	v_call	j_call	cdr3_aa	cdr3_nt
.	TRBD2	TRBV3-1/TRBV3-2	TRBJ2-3	CASSHQKPGLAGGYSTDTQYF	TGTGCCAGCAGCCATCAAAAACCGGGACTAGCGGGGGGGTATAGCACAGATACGCAGTATTTT
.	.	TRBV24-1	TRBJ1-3	CATSGGLGNTIYF	TGTGCCACCAGTGGAGGGTTAGGAAACACCATATATTTT
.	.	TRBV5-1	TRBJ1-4	CASSVEANEKLFF	TGCGCCAGCTCAGTGGAGGCTAATGAAAAACTGTTTTTT
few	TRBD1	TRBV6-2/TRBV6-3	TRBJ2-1	CASSNGQGSSEQFF	TGTGCCAGCAGTAATGGACAGGGGAGTAGTGAGCAGTTCTTC
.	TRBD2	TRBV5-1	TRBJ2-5	CASSLTSGGETQYF	TGCGCCAGCAGCTTGACTAGCGGAGGGGAGACCCAGTACTTC
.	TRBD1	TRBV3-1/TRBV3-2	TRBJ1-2	CASSQTGMGYGYTF	TGTGCCAGCAGCCAGACAGGGATGGGCTATGGCTACACCTTC
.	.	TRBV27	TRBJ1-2	CASSSTPRPGARGYTF	TGTGCCAGCAGTTCCACCCCAAGACCGGGTGCTCGTGGCTACACCTTC
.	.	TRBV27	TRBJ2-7	CASTRSSYEQYF	TGTGCCAGCACGCGAAGCTCCTACGAGCAGTACTTC
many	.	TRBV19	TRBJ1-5	CASSSQGYNQPQHF	TGTGCCAGTAGTTCGCAGGGGTACAATCAGCCCCAGCATTTT
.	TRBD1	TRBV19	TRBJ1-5	CASSIWTGTSNQPQHF	TGTGCCAGTAGTATTTGGACAGGGACTAGCAATCAGCCCCAGCATTTT
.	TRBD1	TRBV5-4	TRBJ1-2	CASSLNLGQSYGYTF	TGTGCCAGCAGCTTAAACTTGGGACAGAGTTATGGCTACACCTTC
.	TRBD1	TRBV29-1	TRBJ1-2	CSVGQGSGYTF	TGCAGCGTGGGACAGGGGTCTGGCTACACCTTC